The T cell receptor (beta chain) under discussion was sequenced for a study of T-cell memory formation after mild COVID-19. Study details: TCR clusters were mostly donor specific.

cDNA libraries for TCR alpha and TCR beta, carrying sample barcodes and UMIs, came from 5'RACE with constant-segment primers. TCRdb fed the 5' RACE reads into MiXCR, producing one record per CDR3 protein. The data show 450,000 to 650,000 distinct CDR3 sequences, with roughly a fifth seen just once and around 9.2% held by the top ten. This clonotype appeared a single time. Its target is unknown. Whole-study results and caveats: Pre-infection memory showed some responding clones, and this suggested that cross-reactive memory joined.

This receptor was obtained from an adult woman who had mild COVID-19 (a few samples of this study predate the infection). Cell type and time point are not known. The specimen sequenced was PBMCs or a T cell subset sorted from them (not recorded which).

The CDR3 protein is CASSPFRNEQFF. The CDR3 region has the DNA TGTGCCAGCAGCCCCTTCCGGAATGAGCAGTTCTTC. The chain has TRBV14 and TRBJ2-1, with D unclear. The germline gives CDR1 SGHDN, CDR2 FVKESK. V was clipped by 4 bases and J by 7 bases, with 8 bases between them. This CDR3 has 12 residues.